Following are 8 T cell receptor beta chains from one sample sequenced in a study of response to subunit inactivated influenza vaccine. TCRdb re-derived calls from the RT-PCR reads in MiXCR, one entry per CDR3 protein. The sample lists about 190,000 distinct CDR3 sequences; approximately 15% were seen once. Sequences were derived from CD8+ T cells sorted from PBMCs, sampled more than 4 days after vaccination. These receptors all stem from a man aged 50 to 60 who received an inactivated influenza vaccine.

The rearrangement joins TRBV4-2 to TRBJ2-3; D is perhaps TRBD1 (6 bases). The CDR3 consists of 17 residues. Germline V gene data show CDR1 as LGHNA and CDR2 as YNFKEQ. V lost 4 bases to trimming and J lost 6 bases, with 23 bases between them. CDR3 DNA: TGTGCCAGCAGCCTATACATCCAGGGGACGATTCGGGATACGCAGTATTTT. Encoded protein: CASSLYIQGTIRDTQYF.

This clonotype was observed a handful of times. The gene calls are TRBV20-1 and TRBJ1-4, with D perhaps matching TRBD1 (6 bases). The CDR3 is 15 amino acids. V dropped 5 bases and J dropped 7 bases, with 20 bases sitting between them. Per the germline V gene, CDR1 is DFQATT and CDR2 is SNEGSKA (reference sequence). The CDR3 loop reads CSAVLLGGLGEKLFF. CDR3 nucleotide sequence: TGCAGTGCTGTCCTCTTAGGGGGGCTAGGTGAAAAACTGTTTTTT.

The chain combines TRBV7-8 with TRBJ2-2, with no clear D. CDR1 SGHVS and CDR2 FQNEAQ come from the germline V gene. V dropped 1 base and J dropped 2 bases, with 17 bases sitting between them. This CDR3 is 18 amino acids long. The chain's CDR3 is CASSLVVRPIFNTGELFF. CDR3 bases: TGTGCCAGCAGCTTAGTGGTCCGACCCATTTTTAACACCGGGGAGCTGTTTTTT.

This clonotype came up many times. The rearrangement uses TRBV29-1 and TRBJ1-2, with D unclear. Germline V lookup: CDR1 SQVTM, CDR2 ANQGSEA. The CDR3 sequence is 12 residues long. Trimming took off 4 bases at V and 2 bases at J, with 8 bases between the two ends. CDR3 in DNA: TGCAGCGTTGTAGCCAGCAACTATGGCTACACCTTC. The encoded protein is CSVVASNYGYTF.

This chain uses TRBV27 with TRBJ2-2, with 11 bases that match TRBD2. V was clipped by 4 bases and J by 3 bases; unmatched bases: 4. CDR1 MNHEY and CDR2 SMNVEV come from the germline V gene (reference sequence). CDR3 size: 16 residues. CDR3 sequence (DNA): TGTGCCAGCAGTTCCATAGCGGGAGGGGACACCGGGGAGCTGTTTTTT. Amino acids: CASSSIAGGDTGELFF.

The chain is built from TRBV6-2 or TRBV6-3 and TRBJ2-7; unclear D gene. This CDR3 has 15 amino acids. Trimming took off 7 bases at V and 2 bases at J, with 18 bases between the two ends. Per germline, CDR1 MNHEY and CDR2 SVGEGT. The CDR3 nucleotides are TGTGCCAGCAAGATTGCCCAGAACTTACCCTACGAGCAGTACTTC. This sequence encodes CASKIAQNLPYEQYF.

This clonotype was seen only a few times. V gene TRBV4-3 combines with J gene TRBJ2-3, with TRBD2 identical over 10 bases. Germline trimming cut 4 bases from V and 2 bases from J; bases unmatched to any gene: 3. The CDR3 extends over 15 amino acids. Germline lookup yields CDR1 LGHNA and CDR2 YSLEER. The CDR3 DNA follows: TGCGCCAGCAGCCGGACTAGCGGCGACACAGATACGCAGTATTTT. Its protein product is CASSRTSGDTDTQYF.

In this sample, this clonotype turned up a few times. This chain links TRBV10-3 with TRBJ2-7; the D call may be TRBD1 or TRBD2 (5 bases each). The CDR3 consists of 16 residues. Deletions cut 3 bases from V and 3 bases from J, with 18 bases between. Per the germline V gene, CDR1 is ENHRY and CDR2 is SYGVKD. The CDR3 DNA follows: TGTGCCATCAGTGACAGGACGGGGCAGGGCTACTACGAGCAGTACTTC. Amino acids: CAISDRTGQGYYEQYF.